Below are 31 T cell receptor beta chains sequenced from a single sample in a study of blood T cell repertoires in COVID-19. Assay: immunoSEQ multiplex PCR; the TCRdb copy retains only in-frame clones and omits some. Altogether around 180,000 clones are present, 85% to 90% being singletons, with the ten largest covering approximately 4%. The sample comprised peripheral blood. These receptors were collected from a human donor in a cohort sampled during active COVID-19.

This chain connects TRBV6-6 to TRBJ2-7, with 9 bases that match TRBD1. V trimming: 3 bases; J trimming: 0 bases; junction bases outside the gene matches: 6. The CDR3 contains 16 residues. Germline lookup yields CDR1 MNHNY and CDR2 SVGAGI (reference sequence). CDR3 nucleotide sequence: TGTGCCAGCAGTTATCCCCGGACAGGGGCCTCCTACGAGCAGTACTTC. The encoded protein is CASSYPRTGASYEQYF.

Written as DNA, the CDR3 is TGTGCCAGCAGTTTTGGGGTGGGGCAACTGGGAAACACCATATATTTT. This encodes CASSFGVGQLGNTIYF. V is TRBV28 and J is TRBJ1-3; D is perhaps TRBD1 (5 bases). From germline, CDR1 is MDHEN and CDR2 SYDVKM. The CDR3 consists of 16 residues. V shed 3 bases and J shed 4 bases, with 16 bases lying between them.

This rearrangement joins TRBV25-1 to TRBJ2-1, with no clear D. This CDR3 is 14 amino acids long. The V gene's germline CDR1 is MGHDK and CDR2 SYGVNS. The V gene lost 6 bases and the J gene lost 13 bases, with 22 bases spanning the gap. CDR3 amino acids: CASSPSGLEVVQFF. In nucleotides, the CDR3 is TGTGCCAGCAGCCCATCAGGCCTCGAAGTTGTCCAGTTCTTC.

The chain is built from TRBV6-6 and TRBJ2-1; the match to TRBD1 covers 8 bases. The CDR3 is 11 residues long. The J segment lost 6 bases and the V segment lost 10 bases, leaving 2 bases of the junction unmatched. Germline V gives CDR1 MNHNY, CDR2 SVGAGI (reference sequence). For the CDR3, the DNA is TGTGCCACTGGACAGGGCAATGAGCAGTTCTTC. Its protein is CATGQGNEQFF.

This chain links TRBV2 with TRBJ2-1; D may be TRBD2 (6 bases). Per germline, CDR1 SNHLY and CDR2 FYNNEI. Trimming took off 6 bases at V and 2 bases at J, with 11 bases between the two ends. The CDR3 spans 14 residues. The DNA of the CDR3 is TGTGCCAGCAGGGACCGGGAGCCCTACAATGAGCAGTTCTTC. Translation: CASRDREPYNEQFF.

In its sample, this clone was seen many times. This chain joins TRBV5-5 and TRBJ2-2; D ambiguous. The CDR3 runs 14 residues. CDR1 SGHKS and CDR2 YYEKEE come from the germline V gene (reference sequence). Trimming took off 2 bases at V and 1 base at J, with 6 bases between the two ends. In DNA, the CDR3 is TGTGCCAGCAGCTTCATACAGAACACCGGGGAGCTGTTTTTT. Translation gives CASSFIQNTGELFF.

The chain has TRBV5-6 and TRBJ2-1; D may be TRBD1 (5 bases). Germline V CDR1 and CDR2: SGHDT, YYEEEE. The CDR3 extends over 14 amino acids. The V end lost 4 bases, the J end lost 7 bases, and 15 bases lay between the germline ends. The CDR3 spells CASSVVGARNEQFF. CDR3 coding DNA: TGTGCCAGCAGCGTGGTAGGGGCTAGAAATGAGCAGTTCTTC.

The chain carries TRBV10-3 and TRBJ2-7, with D possibly matching TRBD2 (5 bases). Germline V gives CDR1 ENHRY, CDR2 SYGVKD. This CDR3 has 16 amino acids. Between the trimmed V and J ends, which lost 1 base and 5 bases, there was a span of 18 bases. The CDR3 nucleotides are TGTGCCATCAGTGAGTTACGGACTGATACTGGGGACGAGCAGTACTTC. Its protein is CAISELRTDTGDEQYF.

J is TRBJ1-2 and V is TRBV27; 8 nucleotides match TRBD1. This CDR3 has 15 amino acids. Unmatched junction bases numbered 8, after V lost 4 bases and J lost 4 bases. The V gene's germline CDR1 is MNHEY and CDR2 SMNVEV (reference sequence). The CDR3 nucleotides read TGTGCCAGCAGTTCCATCGGACAGGGAAGCTATGGCTACACCTTC. This translates into CASSSIGQGSYGYTF.

The rearrangement uses TRBV27 and TRBJ2-6; 10 nucleotides align to TRBD1. V gave up 2 bases and J gave up 3 bases; unmatched junction bases: 10. The CDR3 is made up of 19 amino acids. CDR1 is MNHEY, CDR2 SMNVEV, per germline (reference sequence). CDR3 DNA sequence: TGTGCCAGCAGTTTACCCCTCGACAGGGGGCACGGTGGGGCCAACGTCCTGACTTTC. Encoded protein: CASSLPLDRGHGGANVLTF.

The V gene is TRBV4-1, the J gene TRBJ2-2, with D maybe TRBD1 (5 bases). Germline CDR1 reads MGHRA; CDR2 reads YSYEKL. This CDR3 is built from 17 residues. V lost 3 bases and J 0 bases, leaving 14 bases between the germline ends. The DNA for the CDR3 is TGCGCCAGCAGCCACTTAGGAACAGGCGCGAACACCGGGGAGCTGTTTTTT. Its translation is CASSHLGTGANTGELFF.

J is TRBJ1-3 and V is TRBV13; weak D call: TRBD1 (6 bases). The germline CDR1 and CDR2 sequences are PRHDT and FYEKMQ (reference sequence). Trimming left V 4 bases short and J 4 bases short, with 17 bases between. The CDR3 consists of 16 residues. CDR3 sequence: CASSSTQGKSGNTIYF. CDR3 coding DNA: TGTGCCAGCAGCTCGACTCAGGGGAAGTCAGGAAACACCATATATTTT.

The genes are TRBV27 and TRBJ2-3, with a weak D call TRBD2 (5 bases). Germline-derived CDR1 and CDR2 are MNHEY and SMNVEV (reference sequence). CDR3 length equals 14 residues. V lost 6 bases, J lost 4 bases, and 14 bases lay in between. CDR3 region: CASRPRGGADTQYF. In DNA, the CDR3 is TGTGCCAGCAGACCTCGGGGTGGCGCAGATACGCAGTATTTT.

The V gene is TRBV11-2, the J gene TRBJ2-5; D gene ambiguous. Germline V gives CDR1 SGHAT, CDR2 FQNNGV. CDR3 length: 11 amino acids. V was shortened by 5 bases and J by 7 bases, with 8 bases between the two germline ends. CDR3 protein: CASSPDRTQYF. Here the CDR3 DNA reads TGTGCCAGCAGCCCTGATAGGACCCAGTACTTC.

The chain couples TRBV18 to TRBJ2-5, with 15 nucleotides matching TRBD2. Germline loops: CDR1 KGHSH, CDR2 LQKENI. The CDR3 runs 17 residues. With V trimmed by 6 bases and J by 3 bases, 8 bases remained unmatched. The DNA of the CDR3 is TGTGCCAGCTCCCCGCTGGGGACTAGCGGGGGGAAAGAGACCCAGTACTTC. Amino acids: CASSPLGTSGGKETQYF.

The chain joins TRBV5-1 to TRBJ2-7, with TRBD1 matching 10 bases. There are 14 residues in the CDR3. The germline V gene encodes CDR1 SGHRS and CDR2 YFSETQ. With 7 bases clipped from V and 12 bases from J, the junction kept 16 bases outside the gene matches. CDR3 DNA sequence: TGCGCCAGCCAAGAACCGGGACAGGGGACGCCGCCGTACTTC. This encodes CASQEPGQGTPPYF.

The V call is TRBV7-9, the J call TRBJ2-5; D may be TRBD2 (5 bases). Germline V CDR1 and CDR2: SEHNR, FQNEAQ (reference sequence). The CDR3 runs to 15 residues. Between the trimmed V and J ends, which lost 4 bases and 1 base, there was a span of 13 bases. Written as DNA, the CDR3 is TGTGCCAGCAGCTCTATTCGGGGTTTCCAAGAGACCCAGTACTTC. As protein: CASSSIRGFQETQYF.

The V and J genes are TRBV28 and TRBJ2-1, with a possible D match to TRBD1 (5 bases). The V end was cut by 1 base, the J end by 0 bases, with 19 bases between. The germline V gene encodes CDR1 MDHEN and CDR2 SYDVKM. CDR3 size: 19 residues. The CDR3 protein is CASSLYYRWGQSSYNEQFF. The CDR3 DNA follows: TGTGCCAGCAGTTTATACTATAGGTGGGGCCAAAGCTCCTACAATGAGCAGTTCTTC.

This rearrangement joins TRBV9 to TRBJ2-1; unclear D gene. V lost 6 bases and J 0 bases, leaving 13 bases between the germline ends. CDR1 is SGDLS, CDR2 YYNGEE, per germline. CDR3 length: 15 amino acids. The DNA for the CDR3 is TGTGCCAGCACCCCCTATCCGAGCTCCTACAATGAGCAGTTCTTC. Its protein product is CASTPYPSSYNEQFF.

This rearrangement joins TRBV5-1 to TRBJ2-5; the D is unclear. CDR1 is SGHRS, CDR2 YFSETQ, per germline. V shed 1 base and J shed 1 base, with 5 bases lying between them. There are 13 residues in the CDR3. The CDR3 nucleotides read TGCGCCAGCAGCTTGTACATCCAAGAGACCCAGTACTTC. Protein product: CASSLYIQETQYF.

The V gene is TRBV19, the J gene TRBJ2-1; TRBD2 is a possible D gene (5 bases). There are 13 residues in the CDR3. Per the germline V gene, CDR1 is LNHDA and CDR2 is SQIVND (reference sequence). V lost 6 bases, J lost 10 bases, and 16 bases lay in between. The CDR3 region has the DNA TGTGCCAGTAGCAGGACTCGGTACGGGGAGCAGTTCTTC. Translation gives CASSRTRYGEQFF. Combining the CDR3 with reference TRBV19 and TRBJ2-1 gives the whole variable domain DGGITQSPKYLFRKEGQNVTLSCEQNLNHDAMYWYRQDPGQGLRLIYYSQIVNDFQKGDIAEGYSVSREKKESFPLTVTSAQKNPTAFYLCASSRTRYGEQFFGPGTRLTVL.

The chain couples TRBV6-5 to TRBJ1-2; D gene ambiguous. CDR1 is MNHEY and CDR2 is SVGAGI in the germline V gene. Trimming shortened V by 5 bases and J by 2 bases, and 6 bases separated the two germline ends. The CDR3 has 12 amino acids. As DNA, the CDR3 is TGTGCCAGCAGTAACACCAACTATGGCTACACCTTC. Amino acids: CASSNTNYGYTF.

The chain recombines TRBV2 with TRBJ2-5; 12 bases map to TRBD2. After removal of 4 bases from V and 6 bases from J, the junction contained 6 bases not matched to a gene. There are 15 residues in the CDR3. CDR1 SNHLY and CDR2 FYNNEI come from the germline V gene. This chain's CDR3 is CASSGWTSGTQTQYF. The CDR3 DNA follows: TGTGCCAGCAGTGGCTGGACTAGCGGGACCCAGACCCAGTACTTC.

The chain carries TRBV5-1 and TRBJ2-3, with TRBD2 matching 8 bases. The CDR3 contains 15 residues. Germline CDR1 SGHRS, CDR2 YFSETQ. With 0 bases clipped from V and 1 base from J, the junction kept 1 base outside the gene matches. CDR3 protein: CASSLVREGTDTQYF. Here the CDR3 DNA reads TGCGCCAGCAGCTTGGTGCGGGAGGGCACAGATACGCAGTATTTT.

This sequence joins TRBV6-2 or TRBV6-3 and TRBJ2-1, with 9 bases aligning to TRBD2. Trimming cost V 6 bases and J 6 bases; bases outside gene matches: 9. CDR1 is MNHEY, CDR2 SVGEGT, per germline. The CDR3 is 15 residues long. CDR3 protein: CASSLAGLEANEQFF. The CDR3 DNA sequence: TGTGCCAGCAGCCTAGCGGGGTTAGAGGCCAATGAGCAGTTCTTC.

The J gene is TRBJ2-1, the V gene TRBV3-1 (or the pseudogene TRBV3-2); 8 bases are a match to TRBD2. This CDR3 spans 15 amino acids. Germline CDR1 is LGHDT and CDR2 is YNNKEL (reference sequence). The V gene end was trimmed by 2 bases and the J gene end by 7 bases; junction bases not matched to a gene: 7. CDR3 amino acids: CASSQRTGGGNEQFF. The DNA for the CDR3 is TGTGCCAGCAGCCAACGGACGGGAGGGGGAAATGAGCAGTTCTTC.

V gene TRBV29-1 combines with J gene TRBJ2-5; D gene uncertain. The V end was cut by 3 bases, the J end by 4 bases, with 18 bases between. Germline V gene data show CDR1 as SQVTM and CDR2 as ANQGSEA. The CDR3 covers 15 residues. In DNA, the CDR3 is TGCAGCGTTGAGTCGCACTTACGTCCGGGAGAGACCCAGTACTTC. It yields the protein CSVESHLRPGETQYF.

The rearrangement links TRBV18 to TRBJ2-1, with TRBD1 identical over 11 bases. Germline assignment: CDR1 KGHSH and CDR2 LQKENI. V lost 3 bases, J lost 6 bases, and 7 bases stayed unmatched. The CDR3 totals 16 residues. CDR3 DNA sequence: TGTGCCAGCTCACCCTCCGGGACAGGGGGACGCAATGAGCAGTTCTTC. The encoded protein is CASSPSGTGGRNEQFF. Drawing the rest from reference TRBV18 and TRBJ2-1, the complete variable domain is NAGVMQNPRHLVRRRGQEARLRCSPMKGHSHVYWYRQLPEEGLKFMVYLQKENIIDESGMPKERFSAEFPKEGPSILRIQQVVRGDSAAYFCASSPSGTGGRNEQFFGPGTRLTVL.

The chain has TRBV2 and TRBJ1-2; D not certain. This CDR3 region has 11 residues. Trimming took off 8 bases at V and 12 bases at J, with 16 bases between the two ends. The germline gives CDR1 SNHLY, CDR2 FYNNEI. CDR3 DNA: TGTGCCAGCTCGTGGCCCCCTTTAAACACCTTC. Translation: CASSWPPLNTF.

The chain has TRBV7-6 and TRBJ2-7; 9 bases are shared with TRBD1. Looked up from germline, CDR1 is SGHVS and CDR2 is FNYEAQ. J was trimmed by 4 bases and V by 5 bases; bases with no gene match: 9. The CDR3 is made up of 15 amino acids. Here the CDR3 reads CASSGQGTGGYEQYF. In nucleotides, the CDR3 is TGTGCCAGCAGCGGACAGGGGACTGGGGGGTACGAGCAGTACTTC.

The chain employs TRBV28 and TRBJ2-7; weak D call: TRBD2 (5 bases). The CDR3 totals 11 residues. The germline V gene has CDR1 MDHEN and CDR2 SYDVKM. Trimming cost V 2 bases and J 9 bases, with 8 bases left between them. CDR3 coding DNA: TGTGCCAGCAGTTTACGGGGTAGGCAGTACTTC. Protein: CASSLRGRQYF.